The following is a TCR beta chain sequence with its context. This entry is derived from a study of shared clonotypes between healthy human individuals. The germline CDR1 and CDR2 sequences are SGHDN and FVKESK. Between the trimmed V and J ends, which lost 5 bases and 4 bases, there was a span of 24 bases. The length of the CDR3 is 18 residues. Selected positively for CCR7 and CD45RO-negative, naive CD8 cells excluded terminally differentiated effector memory CD45RA+ cells. Deep-level settings were used for running the assay. Sequencing was performed with immunoSEQ multiplex PCR; in TCRdb, only in-frame clones are kept and a portion is missing. This table has approximately 2,200,000 clones, 90% to 95% appearing once.

Sequencing was carried out using naive CD8+ T cells from PBMCs. The TCR was taken from a man between 18 and 35 years old in good health. Some clones in this sample may be carry-over from other donors' samples. V gene TRBV14 combines with J gene TRBJ1-3; the D gene is possibly TRBD1 (5 bases). This CDR3 is CASSEQPGPGVFGNTIYF. The DNA of the CDR3 is TGTGCCAGCAGCGAACAGCCGGGGCCAGGCGTTTTCGGAAACACCATATATTTT. Full variable domain (outside the CDR3, taken from reference TRBV14 and TRBJ1-3): EAGVTQFPSHSVIEKGQTVTLRCDPISGHDNLYWYRRVMGKEIKFLLHFVKESKQDESGMPNNRFLAERTGGTYSTLKVQPAELEDSGVYFCASSEQPGPGVFGNTIYFGEGSWLTVV.